One sample yielded the 28 T cell receptor beta chains listed below, sequenced in a study of shared clonotypes between healthy human individuals. Only CD45RO-negative cells positively selected for CCR7 counted as naive CD8 cells, so terminally differentiated effector memory CD45RA+ cells were excluded. The assay was immunoSEQ multiplex PCR, and TCRdb's table has in-frame clones only and misses some. The table lists about 1,800,000 clones, about 95% of them singletons. Sample: naive CD8+ T cells sorted from blood. All receptors derive from a man aged 18 to 30 in good health.

The chain couples TRBV30 to TRBJ1-5; no clear D. Germline-derived CDR1 and CDR2 are GTSNPN and SVGIG (reference sequence). This CDR3 is 12 amino acids long. V lost 4 bases and J 9 bases, leaving 13 bases between the germline ends. The CDR3 DNA reads as TGTGCCTGGACAGACGGAGCAGGGCCCCAGCATTTT. It codes for CAWTDGAGPQHF.

The chain employs TRBV2 and TRBJ2-4, with TRBD1 matching 11 bases. CDR3 size: 16 residues. Germline V gene lookup returns CDR1 SNHLY and CDR2 FYNNEI. Trimming cost V 3 bases and J 8 bases; bases outside gene matches: 9. For the CDR3, the DNA is TGTGCCAGCAGTGAGCGGACAGGGGGCCAATGGGACATTCAGTACTTC. Amino acid sequence: CASSERTGGQWDIQYF.

The chain links TRBV29-1 to TRBJ1-4; no reliable D call. The ends were cut back, 4 bases at V and 0 bases at J, with 21 bases in the middle. The CDR3 consists of 18 residues. The germline V gene encodes CDR1 SQVTM and CDR2 ANQGSEA. The CDR3 region has the DNA TGCAGCGTTGGGGGTCCGATGGACGGTTTGGCAACTAATGAAAAACTGTTTTTT. It specifies CSVGGPMDGLATNEKLFF.

Comments on this clone: This CDR3 is also generated by other DNA sequences in the sample. The V call is TRBV18, the J call TRBJ2-7; 7 nucleotides agree with TRBD2. The V segment lost 0 bases and the J segment 4 bases; nucleotides outside the gene matches: 6. Germline CDR1 KGHSH, CDR2 LQKENI. The CDR3 covers 15 residues. CDR3 bases: TGTGCCAGCTCACCACCGCCGGGGGGAGGGTACGAGCAGTACTTC. It codes for CASSPPPGGGYEQYF.

The chain carries TRBV5-6 and TRBJ2-5; D is unresolved. Per the germline V gene, CDR1 is SGHDT and CDR2 is YYEEEE. The length of the CDR3 is 14 residues. Trimming shortened V by 2 bases and J by 5 bases, and 13 bases separated the two germline ends. CDR3 DNA sequence: TGTGCCAGCAGCTTTACAGAAACGGGTGAGACCCAGTACTTC. Amino acids: CASSFTETGETQYF.

The rearrangement links TRBV9 to TRBJ2-2; the match to TRBD2 covers 13 bases. The CDR3 sequence is 16 residues long. The germline V gene encodes CDR1 SGDLS and CDR2 YYNGEE. V was pared by 3 bases and J by 4 bases, with 3 bases of the junction left unmatched. In DNA form, the CDR3 reads TGTGCCAGCAGCGCCCGACTAGCGGGAGGCACCGGGGAGCTGTTTTTT. This sequence encodes CASSARLAGGTGELFF.

The V call is TRBV28, the J call TRBJ2-7; D might be TRBD2 (5 bases). The CDR3 is 14 amino acids. Germline CDR1 reads MDHEN; CDR2 reads SYDVKM. V dropped 2 bases and J dropped 3 bases, with 11 bases sitting between them. CDR3 in DNA: TGTGCCAGCAGTTTACGCCGACTAAACTACGAGCAGTACTTC. Translation gives CASSLRRLNYEQYF.

V gene TRBV27 combines with J gene TRBJ2-5; D is uncertain. Germline CDR1 MNHEY, CDR2 SMNVEV (reference sequence). V lost 0 bases and J lost 5, with 16 bases in between. This CDR3 spans 16 amino acids. The CDR3 reads CASSLSLESGQETQYF. CDR3 DNA: TGTGCCAGCAGTTTATCGCTGGAGAGTGGTCAGGAGACCCAGTACTTC.

The rearrangement uses TRBV6-1 and TRBJ2-7; 12 bases are shared with TRBD2. The V segment lost 6 bases and the J segment 5 bases; nucleotides outside the gene matches: 20. CDR1 and CDR2 from the germline V gene are MNHNS and SASEGT. The CDR3 has 19 amino acids. The chain's CDR3 is CASSEQSSSGRAVTDEQYF. As DNA, the CDR3 is TGTGCCAGCAGCGAACAATCGTCTAGCGGGAGGGCGGTGACGGACGAGCAGTACTTC.

The chain has TRBV28 and TRBJ2-5, with 12 bases identical to TRBD2. CDR3 length: 18 residues. Unmatched junction bases numbered 11, after V lost 2 bases and J lost 4 bases. Germline V gene data show CDR1 as MDHEN and CDR2 as SYDVKM. CDR3 in amino acids: CASSLLAGGPGLGETQYF. DNA of the CDR3: TGTGCCAGCAGTTTACTAGCGGGGGGGCCAGGTTTAGGAGAGACCCAGTACTTC.

The gene calls are TRBV19 and TRBJ2-2; weak D call: TRBD1 (6 bases). The germline V gene encodes CDR1 LNHDA and CDR2 SQIVND (reference sequence). Trimming stripped 4 bases from V and 6 bases from J, with 12 bases between. This CDR3 comprises 14 residues. The CDR3 here is CASSNRDAAGELFF. Here the CDR3 DNA reads TGTGCCAGTAGTAACAGGGATGCCGCCGGGGAGCTGTTTTTT.

The chain carries TRBV13 and TRBJ2-2; the D gene is possibly TRBD2 (5 bases). The V and J ends lost 1 base and 6 bases respectively, with 15 bases between them. CDR1 and CDR2 (germline): PRHDT, FYEKMQ (reference sequence). CDR3 length: 16 residues. CDR3 loop: CASSLAFGERAGELFF. CDR3 in DNA: TGTGCCAGCAGCTTAGCGTTCGGGGAGAGGGCCGGGGAGCTGTTTTTT.

The rearrangement links TRBV11-2 to TRBJ2-2; D is undetermined. Trimming stripped 3 bases from V and 1 base from J, with 18 bases between. Germline-derived CDR1 and CDR2 are SGHAT and FQNNGV. The CDR3 runs to 18 residues. The CDR3 sequence is CASSFSSSGQLNTGELFF. CDR3 DNA: TGTGCCAGCAGCTTCTCATCGAGTGGGCAGCTGAACACCGGGGAGCTGTTTTTT.

This rearrangement joins TRBV11-2 to TRBJ2-7; possible D gene TRBD2, 7 bases. The CDR3 spans 14 residues. CDR1 is SGHAT, CDR2 FQNNGV, per germline. V gave up 1 base and J gave up 6 bases, with 13 bases separating them. The CDR3 DNA reads TGTGCCAGCAGCTTAGTTGTCGGGGGGCCCGAGCAGTACTTC. Translated: CASSLVVGGPEQYF.

The V and J genes are TRBV9 and TRBJ1-5; perhaps TRBD1 as D (5 bases). There are 15 residues in the CDR3. Trimming left V 0 bases short and J 7 bases short, with 14 bases between. Germline CDR1 SGDLS, CDR2 YYNGEE. CDR3 sequence reads: CASSVAGGSGQPQHF. In nucleotides, the CDR3 is TGTGCCAGCAGCGTAGCGGGGGGGTCCGGGCAGCCCCAGCATTTT.

This clone came up once. This sequence joins TRBV30 and TRBJ1-1; D gene unclear. The V gene lost 1 base and the J gene lost 10 bases, with 10 bases spanning the gap. Germline CDR1 GTSNPN, CDR2 SVGIG (reference sequence). The CDR3 contains 11 residues. In nucleotides, the CDR3 is TGTGCCTGGAGTGAGGCCGAAGGAGCTTTCTTT. It codes for CAWSEAEGAFF.

J is TRBJ2-2 and V is TRBV12-5; maybe TRBD1 (5 bases). V was shortened by 7 bases and J by 2 bases, with 11 bases between the two germline ends. CDR1 and CDR2 (germline): LGHNT, FRNRAP. The length of the CDR3 is 14 residues. For the CDR3, the DNA is TGTGCTAGTGATTCAGGGCCCAACACCGGGGAGCTGTTTTTT. It specifies CASDSGPNTGELFF.

In regard to this clone: The sample holds other DNA sequences that translate to the same CDR3. The chain combines TRBV5-4 with TRBJ2-3, with 8 bases fitting TRBD2. The CDR3 is 15 residues long. Trimming cost V 0 bases and J 2 bases; bases outside gene matches: 2. CDR1 and CDR2 from the germline V gene are SGHNT and YYREEE (reference sequence). This CDR3 is CASSLAGGVTDTQYF. CDR3 sequence (DNA): TGTGCCAGCAGCTTGGCCGGGGGGGTCACAGATACGCAGTATTTT.

The chain recombines TRBV9 with TRBJ2-7, with D perhaps matching TRBD1 (6 bases). The CDR3 has 15 residues. In germline, CDR1 is SGDLS, CDR2 YYNGEE. V lost 4 bases and J lost 1, with 15 bases in between. This CDR3 reads CASSLDTGTSYEQYF. The CDR3 DNA is TGTGCCAGCAGCCTTGATACAGGGACATCCTACGAGCAGTACTTC.

The V gene is TRBV10-3, the J gene TRBJ1-1, with TRBD1 identical over 8 bases. The CDR3 loop spans 17 amino acids. V was pared by 0 bases and J by 0 bases, with 6 bases of the junction left unmatched. CDR1 and CDR2 (germline): ENHRY, SYGVKD. In DNA, the CDR3 is TGTGCCATCAGTGAGTCCACCGGGACAGGTCTGAACACTGAAGCTTTCTTT. Protein product: CAISESTGTGLNTEAFF.

The chain joins TRBV29-1 to TRBJ2-7; D perhaps matches TRBD1 (6 bases). The CDR3 has 13 amino acids. Between the trimmed V and J ends, which lost 4 bases and 3 bases, there was a span of 13 bases. The germline CDR1 and CDR2 sequences are SQVTM and ANQGSEA. CDR3 amino acids: CSVGTAPFYEQYF. The CDR3 DNA is TGCAGCGTTGGGACAGCGCCCTTCTACGAGCAGTACTTC.

With regard to this clone: The same CDR3 also results from other DNA sequences found in this sample. The V call is TRBV9, the J call TRBJ2-7, with D perhaps TRBD1 (5 bases). Trimming pared 0 bases from V and 2 bases from J, leaving 6 bases between. Germline V gene sequence: CDR1 SGDLS, CDR2 YYNGEE. The CDR3 extends over 13 amino acids. This chain's CDR3 is CASSVGGTYEQYF. The CDR3 DNA reads as TGTGCCAGCAGCGTAGGGGGCACCTACGAGCAGTACTTC.

The chain employs TRBV5-6 and TRBJ1-4; D remains unclear. Germline CDR1 and CDR2: SGHDT and YYEEEE. The CDR3 has 13 amino acids. V gave up 6 bases and J gave up 7 bases, with 13 bases separating them. The CDR3 protein is CASTFGSLEKLFF. DNA of the CDR3: TGTGCCAGCACCTTTGGGAGCCTTGAAAAACTGTTTTTT.

This chain joins TRBV2 and TRBJ2-7; 12 bases map to TRBD1. The CDR3 extends over 15 amino acids. V shed 6 bases and J 3 bases; nucleotides not matched to a gene: 6. Germline V CDR1 and CDR2: SNHLY, FYNNEI. In nucleotides, the CDR3 is TGTGCCAGCAGGAGGGGGACAGGGGGCCTCTACGAGCAGTACTTC. This codes for CASRRGTGGLYEQYF.

The chain has TRBV12-5 and TRBJ1-1; 8 nucleotides line up with TRBD1. Trimming took 2 bases from V and 4 from J; bases not matched to a gene: 6. This CDR3 is 15 amino acids long. In germline, CDR1 is LGHNT, CDR2 FRNRAP. CDR3: CASGLFGQGSTEAFF. CDR3 DNA sequence: TGTGCTAGTGGTTTGTTCGGACAGGGCTCCACTGAAGCTTTCTTT.

This chain connects TRBV7-2 to TRBJ2-1; 12 nucleotides match TRBD2. This CDR3 spans 15 amino acids. Germline V gene data show CDR1 as SGHTA and CDR2 as FQGNSA. The V and J ends lost 3 bases and 8 bases, in that order; junction bases with no gene match: 5. The DNA of the CDR3 is TGTGCCAGCAGCTTTACAACTAGCGGGAGGTATGAGCAGTTCTTC. Its translation is CASSFTTSGRYEQFF.

The rearrangement uses TRBV9 and TRBJ1-3, with D unclear. V was pared by 2 bases and J by 11 bases, with 17 bases between. Looked up from germline, CDR1 is SGDLS and CDR2 is YYNGEE. CDR3 length: 14 amino acids. The CDR3 sequence: CASSVGITLGPIYF. The CDR3 nucleotides read TGTGCCAGCAGCGTGGGAATCACCTTAGGCCCCATATATTTT.

The chain carries TRBV13 and TRBJ1-6; perhaps TRBD1 as D (6 bases). Germline lookup yields CDR1 PRHDT and CDR2 FYEKMQ (reference sequence). V lost 5 bases and J lost 7, with 18 bases in between. This CDR3 is built from 16 residues. The CDR3: CASSPGGQGFNSPLHF. The CDR3 DNA is TGTGCCAGCAGCCCAGGCGGGCAGGGGTTCAATTCACCCCTCCACTTT.